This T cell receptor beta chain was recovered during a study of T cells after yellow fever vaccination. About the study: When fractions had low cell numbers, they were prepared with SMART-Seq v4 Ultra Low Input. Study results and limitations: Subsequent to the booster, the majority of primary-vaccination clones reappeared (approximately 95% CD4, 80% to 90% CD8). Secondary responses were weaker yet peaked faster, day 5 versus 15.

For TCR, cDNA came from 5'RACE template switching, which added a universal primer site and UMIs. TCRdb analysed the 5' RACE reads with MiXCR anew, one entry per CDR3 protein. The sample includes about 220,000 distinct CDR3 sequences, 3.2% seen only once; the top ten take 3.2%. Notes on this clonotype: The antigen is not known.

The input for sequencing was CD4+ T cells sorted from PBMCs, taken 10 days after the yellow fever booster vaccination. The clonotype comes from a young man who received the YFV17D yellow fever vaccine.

The CDR3 region is CAWSVDGASTEAFF. The DNA of the CDR3 is TGTGCCTGGAGTGTAGATGGGGCGAGCACTGAAGCTTTCTTT. The rearrangement links TRBV30 to TRBJ1-1; D is perhaps TRBD1 (5 bases). From germline, CDR1 is GTSNPN and CDR2 SVGIG (reference sequence). The CDR3 contains 14 residues. With 0 bases removed from V and 4 bases from J, the gap between germline ends came to 12 bases.